These 5 T cell receptor beta chains originate from one sample sequenced in a study of cytomegalovirus exposure and HLA in healthy donors. The PCR made use of 60 Vbeta and 13 Jbeta primers. The table came from immunoSEQ multiplex PCR; TCRdb's copy has only in-frame clones and leaves some out. The sample has roughly 100,000 clones, roughly 80% seen once. The sequenced sample consisted of PBMCs. All receptors derive from a man aged 60 to 69 in good health and CMV-seronegative.

This clone was detected only a few times. The CDR3 loop is CASSYRALSRHGYTF. CDR3 DNA: TGTGCCAGCAGCTACAGGGCTCTGTCGCGTCATGGCTACACCTTC. The rearrangement links TRBV5-6 to TRBJ1-2; tentative D call: TRBD1 (6 bases). Looked up from germline, CDR1 is SGHDT and CDR2 is YYEEEE. V was trimmed by 3 bases and J by 6 bases, leaving 18 bases between them. The CDR3 runs to 15 residues.

The chain employs TRBV28 and TRBJ1-2, with a tentative D call TRBD1 (6 bases). This CDR3 has 14 residues. Trimming pared 5 bases from V and 4 bases from J, leaving 14 bases between. Per the germline V gene, CDR1 is MDHEN and CDR2 is SYDVKM. The CDR3 coding sequence is TGTGCCAGCAGTACCCCAGGGGACGGCTATGGCTACACCTTC. Residues: CASSTPGDGYGYTF.

The chain has TRBV9 and TRBJ1-6; 7 bases agree with TRBD1. With 5 bases clipped from V and 10 bases from J, the junction kept 9 bases outside the gene matches. The CDR3 covers 14 residues. Germline CDR1 SGDLS, CDR2 YYNGEE. The CDR3 reads CASRTGTAASPLHF. In DNA form, the CDR3 reads TGTGCCAGCAGGACCGGGACAGCCGCCTCACCCCTCCACTTT. Full variable domain (rest looked up from reference TRBV9 and TRBJ1-6): DSGVTQTPKHLITATGQRVTLRCSPRSGDLSVYWYQQSLDQGLQFLIQYYNGEERAKGNILERFSAQQFPDLHSELNLSSLELGDSALYFCASRTGTAASPLHFGNGTRLTVT.

The chain employs TRBV2 and TRBJ2-7, with 8 bases lining up with TRBD2. V gave up 7 bases and J gave up 0 bases; unmatched junction bases: 8. The CDR3 length is 15 residues. Per the germline V gene, CDR1 is SNHLY and CDR2 is FYNNEI. The CDR3 sequence: CASTRGGSLSYEQYV. The CDR3 region has the DNA TGTGCCAGCACCCGCGGGGGGTCACTCTCCTACGAGCAGTACGTC.

In this sample, this clone turned up a few times. The rearrangement joins TRBV28 to TRBJ2-3, with 8 bases that match TRBD1. Trimming cost V 5 bases and J 4 bases; bases outside gene matches: 5. CDR1 is MDHEN, CDR2 SYDVKM, per germline. The CDR3 is 14 amino acids. As DNA, the CDR3 is TGTGCCAGCAGTCCCCGCAGGGGGCCAGATACGCAGTATTTT. Translating it yields CASSPRRGPDTQYF.